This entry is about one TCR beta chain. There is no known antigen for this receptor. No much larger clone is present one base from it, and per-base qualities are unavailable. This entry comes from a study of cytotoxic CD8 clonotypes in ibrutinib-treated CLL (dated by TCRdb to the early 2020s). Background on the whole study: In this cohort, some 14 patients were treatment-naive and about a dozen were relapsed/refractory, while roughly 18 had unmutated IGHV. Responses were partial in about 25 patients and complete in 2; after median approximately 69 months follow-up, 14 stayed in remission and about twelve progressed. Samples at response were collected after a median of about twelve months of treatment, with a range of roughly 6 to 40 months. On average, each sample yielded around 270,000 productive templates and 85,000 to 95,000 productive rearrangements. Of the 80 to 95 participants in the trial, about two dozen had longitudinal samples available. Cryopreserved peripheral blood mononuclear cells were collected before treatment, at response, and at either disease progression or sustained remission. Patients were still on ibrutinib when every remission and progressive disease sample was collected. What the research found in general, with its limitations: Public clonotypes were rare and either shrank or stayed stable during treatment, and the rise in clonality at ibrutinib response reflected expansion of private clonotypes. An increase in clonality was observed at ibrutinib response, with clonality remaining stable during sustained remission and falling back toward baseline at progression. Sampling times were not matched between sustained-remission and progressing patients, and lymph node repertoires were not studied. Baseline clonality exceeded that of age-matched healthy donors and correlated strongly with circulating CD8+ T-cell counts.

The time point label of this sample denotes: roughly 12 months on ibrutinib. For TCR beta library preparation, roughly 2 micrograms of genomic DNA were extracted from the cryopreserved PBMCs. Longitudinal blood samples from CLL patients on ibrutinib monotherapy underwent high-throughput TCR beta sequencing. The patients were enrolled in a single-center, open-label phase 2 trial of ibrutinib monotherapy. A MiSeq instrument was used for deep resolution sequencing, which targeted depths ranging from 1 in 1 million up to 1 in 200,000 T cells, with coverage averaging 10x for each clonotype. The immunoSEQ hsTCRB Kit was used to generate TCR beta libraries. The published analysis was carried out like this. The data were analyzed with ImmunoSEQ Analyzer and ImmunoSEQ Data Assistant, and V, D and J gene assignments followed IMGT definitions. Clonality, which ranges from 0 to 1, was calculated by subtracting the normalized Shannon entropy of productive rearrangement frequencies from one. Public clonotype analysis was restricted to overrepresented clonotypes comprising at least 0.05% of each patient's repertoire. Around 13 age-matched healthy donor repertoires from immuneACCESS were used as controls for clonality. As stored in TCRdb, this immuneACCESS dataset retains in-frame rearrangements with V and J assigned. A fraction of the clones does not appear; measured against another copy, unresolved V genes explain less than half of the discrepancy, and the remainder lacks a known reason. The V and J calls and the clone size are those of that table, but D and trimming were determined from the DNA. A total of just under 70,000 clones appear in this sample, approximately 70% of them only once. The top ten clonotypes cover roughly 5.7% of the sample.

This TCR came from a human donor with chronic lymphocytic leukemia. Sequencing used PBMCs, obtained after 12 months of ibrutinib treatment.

The bases read TGCGCCAGCAGCTTGGGGGAAAACAGGGAGACCCAGTACTTC. Translated, it reads CASSLGENRETQYF. Here the chain combines TRBV5-1 and TRBJ2-5; TRBD1 might be the D gene, on 5 matching bases. There are 14 amino acids in the CDR3, from cysteine to phenylalanine inclusive. The only DNA kept is the CDR3, 42 bases in frame from the first base. V is reduced by 0 bases and J by 5 bases, leaving a spacing of 11 bases between them. From the germline V gene, CDR1 is SGHRS and CDR2 is YFSETQ.